This T cell receptor (beta chain) was sequenced during a study of memory B cells and T cells in multiple sclerosis. Generated by immunoSEQ multiplex PCR, the TCRdb table keeps only in-frame clones and is missing some. This table holds around 12,000 clones, almost 85% found once. In the case of this clone: As yet, its antigen is unknown.

After stimulus-free culture, autoproliferating CFSE-dim and non-proliferating CFSE-high T cells were sequenced separately. Pooled replicate wells came from approximately 51 million CFSE-labeled PBMCs cultured approximately seven days without stimulus. PBMCs were labeled with about 0.5 uM CFSE and cultured without exogenous stimuli. Material: PBMCs from blood kept in culture. This TCR derives from a human donor with multiple sclerosis.

The CDR3 DNA reads TGTGCCACCATACAGGGGACCCGCTACACCTTC. Translated, it gives CATIQGTRYTF. This chain joins TRBV19 and TRBJ1-2, with 7 nucleotides matching TRBD1. V lost 10 bases to trimming and J lost 9 bases; unmatched junction nucleotides: 8. This CDR3 region has 11 residues. Germline CDR1 reads LNHDA; CDR2 reads SQIVND (reference sequence).